There are many counts of the clone carrying this TCR beta chain. Its antigen is unidentified. RNA transcripts were the template for amplifying TCR beta CDR3 regions. RT-PCR in the first round (using the HTBI primer set) targeted the TCR CDR3. A single record per CDR3 protein comes from TCRdb applying MiXCR to the multiplex PCR reads. The sample has over 700,000 distinct CDR3 sequences, around 38% seen once. The data were taken from a study of T cells in Graves' hyperthyroidism and ophthalmopathy. Study-level points and caveats: The model forecast ophthalmopathy, anticipating it by a median around 6.5 months before onset.

Trimming took off 5 bases at V and 7 bases at J, with 14 bases between the two ends. CDR3 size: 13 residues. Per the germline V gene, CDR1 is DFQATT and CDR2 is SNEGSKA (reference sequence). Patients having uncontrolled infection, another autoimmune disease, pregnancy or lactation were not included. Diagnosis relied on clinical symptoms, serum thyroxine and TRAb, thyroid ultrasound and orbital computed tomography. The specimen was blood. The chain combines TRBV20-1 with TRBJ1-4; possible D gene TRBD1, 5 bases. This TCR was recovered from a man aged 18 to 30 with Graves' hyperthyroidism. The CDR3 here is CSAARQSGEKLFF. The CDR3 DNA reads TGCAGTGCTGCCCGACAGTCGGGTGAAAAACTGTTTTTT.